The TCR beta chain under discussion was sequenced for a study of shared clonotypes between healthy human individuals. Researchers divided each subset's genomic DNA evenly across several immunoSEQ plates. Data came from immunoSEQ multiplex PCR; TCRdb stores just in-frame clones and leaves some out. The sample contains 2,500,000 or so clones, about nine tenths of which appear only once. The J segment lost 1 base and the V segment lost 4 bases, leaving 15 bases of the junction unmatched. Germline V CDR1 and CDR2: SGHTA, FQGTGA. CDR3 size: 19 residues. This clone was picked up one time. Each sample came from a Caucasian adult donor living in Nashville, Tennessee.

Sequencing input: naive CD4+ T cells from PBMCs. Subset defined: CD45RA+ positively selected. The receptor was derived from a man aged 18 to 35 in good health. Some clones in this sample may be carry-over from other donors' samples. The rearrangement joins TRBV7-3 to TRBJ2-2; 7 bases are a match to TRBD2. The CDR3 nucleotides read TGTGCCAGCAGCTCCTGCGACCCGGGACTAAAAAAGAACACCGGGGAGCTGTTTTTT. Protein: CASSSCDPGLKKNTGELFF.